The 29 T cell receptor beta chains listed next were all sequenced from one sample in a study of T cell responses to AZD1222 COVID-19 vaccine. Clones were sequenced by immunoSEQ multiplex PCR, and TCRdb holds only the in-frame ones, with some missing. Of 180,000 or so clones in the sample, 85% to 95% were seen once. The material sequenced was peripheral blood, taken 28 days after the second dose of the MenACWY control vaccine. These receptors came from an adult who received the MenACWY meningococcal vaccine as a control.

The chain recombines TRBV30 with TRBJ1-6; TRBD1 might be the D (5 bases). Germline V gene data show CDR1 as GTSNPN and CDR2 as SVGIG (reference sequence). This CDR3 region has 14 residues. V was clipped by 4 bases and J by 5 bases, with 12 bases between them. CDR3 DNA: TGTGCCTGGAAGTCGAGACAGCATAATTCACCCCTCCACTTT. This translates into CAWKSRQHNSPLHF.

The rearrangement joins TRBV19 to TRBJ1-2, with 9 bases aligning to TRBD1. Germline trimming cut 8 bases from V and 4 bases from J; bases unmatched to any gene: 11. Germline V CDR1 and CDR2: LNHDA, SQIVND (reference sequence). This CDR3 has 15 residues. CDR3 nucleotide sequence: TGTGCCAGTCGTTCCGGGACAGGGTACTTCTATGGCTACACCTTC. It translates to CASRSGTGYFYGYTF.

The V gene is TRBV2, the J gene TRBJ2-5; 9 nucleotides agree with TRBD1. The CDR3 runs 16 residues. The J segment lost 5 bases and the V segment lost 1 base, leaving 8 bases of the junction unmatched. Per the germline V gene, CDR1 is SNHLY and CDR2 is FYNNEI. CDR3 nucleotides: TGTGCCAGCAGTGAAGACACAGGGGGCCGAAGGGAGACCCAGTACTTC. Amino acids: CASSEDTGGRRETQYF.

This chain joins TRBV3-1 (or the pseudogene TRBV3-2) and TRBJ1-1, with D perhaps TRBD1 (5 bases). Trimming took 7 bases from V and 0 from J, leaving 12 bases between them. The CDR3 consists of 14 residues. Germline lookup yields CDR1 LGHDT and CDR2 YNNKEL (reference sequence). The CDR3 nucleotides read TGTGCCAGCACCCAGGGACGGATGAACACTGAAGCTTTCTTT. It is translated as CASTQGRMNTEAFF.

This clone appeared a single time. The chain employs TRBV18 and TRBJ1-2; D perhaps matches TRBD1 (5 bases). There are 13 residues in the CDR3. Germline CDR1 is KGHSH and CDR2 is LQKENI. The germline V and J ends were trimmed by 0 bases and 7 bases, with 9 bases remaining between them. The DNA for the CDR3 is TGTGCCAGCTCACCACCGGGGGGTGGTGGCTACACCTTC. It encodes CASSPPGGGGYTF.

The chain recombines TRBV19 with TRBJ1-5, with D possibly matching TRBD1 (6 bases). This CDR3 contains 17 residues. Trimming pared 5 bases from V and 7 bases from J, leaving 24 bases between. The germline gives CDR1 LNHDA, CDR2 SQIVND (reference sequence). The CDR3 loop is CASSRPEGGGWSQPQHF. CDR3 sequence (DNA): TGTGCCAGTAGTCGACCGGAGGGGGGAGGATGGTCGCAGCCCCAGCATTTT.

The J gene is TRBJ2-1, the V gene TRBV7-9; TRBD1 matches at 7 bases. The CDR3 length is 15 residues. Germline-derived CDR1 and CDR2 are SEHNR and FQNEAQ (reference sequence). After removal of 5 bases from V and 9 bases from J, the junction contained 13 bases not matched to a gene. The CDR3 is CASSHRDRQPPEQFF. In DNA form, the CDR3 reads TGTGCCAGCAGCCACCGGGACAGACAGCCTCCTGAGCAGTTCTTC.

The chain uses TRBV6-5 and TRBJ2-2; a weak D match, TRBD2 (6 bases). With 2 bases removed from V and 4 bases from J, the gap between germline ends came to 11 bases. The germline V gene encodes CDR1 MNHEY and CDR2 SVGAGI. The CDR3 sequence is 15 residues long. CDR3: CASSYAGSGTGELFF. The CDR3 bases are TGTGCCAGCAGTTACGCGGGGTCGGGCACCGGGGAGCTGTTTTTT.

V and J are TRBV7-6 and TRBJ1-6; TRBD1 matches 7 bases. The germline gives CDR1 SGHVS, CDR2 FNYEAQ. The CDR3 has 20 amino acids. The V gene end was trimmed by 5 bases and the J gene end by 6 bases; junction bases not matched to a gene: 22. The CDR3 sequence: CASSPRVGDRAFVANSPLHF. In nucleotides, the CDR3 is TGTGCCAGCAGCCCCCGCGTCGGAGACAGGGCTTTCGTCGCTAATTCACCCCTCCACTTT.

The chain is built from TRBV28 and TRBJ1-2; D might be TRBD1 (6 bases). The length of the CDR3 is 13 residues. V was clipped by 2 bases and J by 8 bases, with 12 bases between them. Germline assignment: CDR1 MDHEN and CDR2 SYDVKM. This chain's CDR3 is CASSLRGRAGYTF. In DNA, the CDR3 is TGTGCCAGCAGTTTAAGGGGGAGGGCCGGCTACACCTTC.

This clone was observed a single time. J is TRBJ2-3 and V is TRBV6-5; D may correspond to TRBD1 or TRBD2 (5 bases each). The CDR3 sequence is 15 residues long. Germline V gene lookup returns CDR1 MNHEY and CDR2 SVGAGI. V lost 8 bases to trimming and J lost 2 bases, with 17 bases between them. CDR3 amino acids: CASQGDLPTTDTQYF. The CDR3, as DNA: TGTGCCAGCCAGGGAGACTTGCCGACCACAGATACGCAGTATTTT.

This clone is a singleton in its sample. This rearrangement joins TRBV6-5 to TRBJ1-2; possible D gene TRBD1, 5 bases. This CDR3 spans 12 amino acids. CDR1 and CDR2 (germline): MNHEY, SVGAGI. V was pared by 7 bases and J by 8 bases, with 14 bases between. The CDR3 spells CASKHRDGGYTF. The CDR3 bases are TGTGCCAGCAAGCATCGGGACGGGGGCTACACCTTC.

This chain links TRBV5-8 with TRBJ1-5; perhaps TRBD1 as D (5 bases). Germline values: CDR1 SGHTS, CDR2 YDEGEE. V lost 4 bases and J lost 9, with 11 bases in between. The CDR3 spans 12 residues. CDR3 amino acids: CASSPGTAPQHF. CDR3 sequence (DNA): TGTGCCAGCAGCCCAGGGACGGCGCCCCAGCATTTT.

This rearrangement joins TRBV10-3 to TRBJ2-7; D is undetermined. Germline lookup yields CDR1 ENHRY and CDR2 SYGVKD. The V end was cut by 1 base, the J end by 0 bases, with 13 bases between. This CDR3 has 16 amino acids. CDR3 bases: TGTGCCATCAGTGAGTATAGCTCTCCCACCTCCTACGAGCAGTACTTC. Translating it yields CAISEYSSPTSYEQYF.

Worth noting for this clone: This sample includes further DNA sequences coding for the same CDR3. The gene calls are TRBV7-9 and TRBJ2-3, with D hard to call. Germline CDR1 reads SEHNR; CDR2 reads FQNEAQ (reference sequence). This CDR3 is 14 amino acids long. Between the trimmed V and J ends, which lost 0 bases and 0 bases, there was a span of 4 bases. The CDR3 nucleotides are TGTGCCAGCAGCTTAGCCGGTAGCACAGATACGCAGTATTTT. It translates to CASSLAGSTDTQYF.

The chain recombines TRBV11-3 with TRBJ2-3, with D possibly matching TRBD1 (6 bases). The V end lost 1 base, the J end lost 4 bases, and 9 bases lay between the germline ends. Germline-derived CDR1 and CDR2 are SGHNT and YENEEA. The CDR3 runs 14 residues. The CDR3 here is CASSLGGGADTQYF. The DNA for the CDR3 is TGTGCCAGCAGCTTAGGAGGGGGTGCAGATACGCAGTATTTT.

The rearrangement joins TRBV6-5 to TRBJ1-6; D may be TRBD1 (5 bases). V dropped 2 bases and J dropped 6 bases, with 11 bases sitting between them. The CDR3 is made up of 15 amino acids. Germline loops: CDR1 MNHEY, CDR2 SVGAGI. CDR3 nucleotide sequence: TGTGCCAGCAGTTACGTTGACAGCTTTAATTCACCCCTCCACTTT. Protein sequence: CASSYVDSFNSPLHF.

The chain carries TRBV19 and TRBJ1-1, with 9 bases that match TRBD1. The junction had 4 bases not matched to a gene; V was cut back by 3 bases and J by 5 bases. The CDR3 sequence is 14 residues long. Germline V CDR1 and CDR2: LNHDA, SQIVND (reference sequence). The DNA for the CDR3 is TGTGCCAGTAGTATGGGACAGGGAAGTACTGAAGCTTTCTTT. Translation: CASSMGQGSTEAFF. Complete variable domain (other parts from reference TRBV19 and TRBJ1-1): DGGITQSPKYLFRKEGQNVTLSCEQNLNHDAMYWYRQDPGQGLRLIYYSQIVNDFQKGDIAEGYSVSREKKESFPLTVTSAQKNPTAFYLCASSMGQGSTEAFFGQGTRLTVV.

This chain connects TRBV7-2 to TRBJ1-1; the D is unclear. The V end lost 1 base, the J end lost 5 bases, and 11 bases lay between the germline ends. Per the germline V gene, CDR1 is SGHTA and CDR2 is FQGNSA. This CDR3 is 14 amino acids long. This CDR3 is CASSLGLRATEAFF. The CDR3, as DNA: TGTGCCAGCAGCTTAGGGCTCCGTGCGACTGAAGCTTTCTTT.

The chain couples TRBV4-3 to TRBJ1-2; TRBD1 might be the D (6 bases). Between the trimmed V and J ends, which lost 0 bases and 4 bases, there was a span of 15 bases. CDR1 and CDR2 (germline): LGHNA, YSLEER. The CDR3 is 16 amino acids. This chain's CDR3 is CASSQDYNRALYGYTF. CDR3 DNA: TGCGCCAGCAGCCAAGATTACAACAGGGCCCTCTATGGCTACACCTTC.

This chain joins TRBV7-6 and TRBJ1-1; 8 bases match TRBD1. Trimming cost V 4 bases and J 6 bases; bases outside gene matches: 4. The CDR3 totals 13 residues. Germline V gene data show CDR1 as SGHVS and CDR2 as FNYEAQ. Here the CDR3 DNA reads TGTGCCAGCAGCTCTGGGACAGGACCTGAAGCTTTCTTT. It encodes CASSSGTGPEAFF.

This chain uses TRBV6-1 with TRBJ1-1; tentatively, D is TRBD1 (6 bases). Germline CDR1 is MNHNS and CDR2 is SASEGT. The CDR3 consists of 13 residues. Trimming shortened V by 3 bases and J by 4 bases, and 9 bases separated the two germline ends. This CDR3 reads CASSEGAGTEAFF. CDR3 nucleotide sequence: TGTGCCAGCAGTGAGGGGGCAGGCACTGAAGCTTTCTTT.

The chain links TRBV7-2 to TRBJ2-7; D ambiguous. Trimming took 0 bases from V and 1 from J, leaving 4 bases between them. The CDR3 loop spans 13 amino acids. Germline V gives CDR1 SGHTA, CDR2 FQGNSA. CDR3 nucleotides: TGTGCCAGCAGCTTAGCCAGGTCCTACGAGCAGTACTTC. Its translation is CASSLARSYEQYF.

The chain joins TRBV9 to TRBJ1-6; D remains ambiguous. Trimming left V 0 bases short and J 11 bases short, with 9 bases between. Germline lookup yields CDR1 SGDLS and CDR2 YYNGEE. The CDR3 is 13 residues long. CDR3 amino acids: CASSVAVSAPLHF. The CDR3 DNA reads TGTGCCAGCAGCGTAGCGGTGTCTGCACCCCTCCACTTT.

V gene TRBV24-1 combines with J gene TRBJ1-1; the match to TRBD1 covers 8 bases. From germline, CDR1 is KGHDR and CDR2 SFDVKD. V lost 3 bases and J lost 10; bases outside the gene matches: 0. The CDR3 is 11 residues long. The CDR3 DNA follows: TGTGCCACCAGTGATGGACAGGGAGCTTTCTTT. Translated, it gives CATSDGQGAFF.

J is TRBJ1-5 and V is TRBV7-9; D not resolved. Trimming took off 4 bases at V and 5 bases at J, with 12 bases between the two ends. The CDR3 has 14 residues. Germline V gives CDR1 SEHNR, CDR2 FQNEAQ (reference sequence). The CDR3 reads CASSSASGDQPQHF. The CDR3 DNA is TGTGCCAGCAGCTCAGCCTCTGGGGATCAGCCCCAGCATTTT.

The V and J genes are TRBV9 and TRBJ2-3; 13 bases are a match to TRBD2. Germline CDR1 is SGDLS and CDR2 is YYNGEE. The V segment lost 3 bases and the J segment 5 bases; nucleotides outside the gene matches: 12. This CDR3 spans 18 amino acids. CDR3: CASSDISTSGGARDTQYF. DNA of the CDR3: TGTGCCAGCAGCGATATCTCCACTAGCGGGGGGGCCAGAGATACGCAGTATTTT.

The chain links TRBV3-1 (or the pseudogene TRBV3-2) to TRBJ1-2, with TRBD1 as a possible D gene (5 bases). Looked up from germline, CDR1 is LGHDT and CDR2 is YNNKEL (reference sequence). With 4 bases removed from V and 8 bases from J, the gap between germline ends came to 14 bases. CDR3 size: 13 residues. CDR3: CASSRGGAKGYTF. DNA of the CDR3: TGTGCCAGCAGCCGAGGTGGGGCCAAGGGCTACACCTTC.

This chain connects TRBV3-1 (or the pseudogene TRBV3-2) to TRBJ1-3; unclear D gene. Germline V CDR1 and CDR2: LGHDT, YNNKEL (reference sequence). This CDR3 contains 16 residues. With 3 bases removed from V and 4 bases from J, the gap between germline ends came to 16 bases. CDR3 residues: CASSQNVRELGNTIYF. The CDR3 region has the DNA TGTGCCAGCAGCCAGAATGTCCGGGAACTCGGAAACACCATATATTTT.